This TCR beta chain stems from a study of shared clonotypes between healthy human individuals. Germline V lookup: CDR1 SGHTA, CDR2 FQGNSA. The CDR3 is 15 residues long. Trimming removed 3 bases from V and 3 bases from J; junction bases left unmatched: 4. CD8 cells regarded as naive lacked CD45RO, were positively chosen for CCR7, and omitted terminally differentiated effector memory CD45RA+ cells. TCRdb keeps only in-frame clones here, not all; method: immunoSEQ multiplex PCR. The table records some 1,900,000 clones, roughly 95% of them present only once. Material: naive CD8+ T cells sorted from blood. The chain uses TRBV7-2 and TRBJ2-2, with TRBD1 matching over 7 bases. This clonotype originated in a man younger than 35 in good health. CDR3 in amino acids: CASSFVTGDTGELFF. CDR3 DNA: TGTGCCAGCAGCTTCGTCACAGGGGACACCGGGGAGCTGTTTTTT.